These 27 T cell receptor beta chains came from one sample sequenced in a study of shared T cell receptors in the human thymus. The method was immunoSEQ multiplex PCR; TCRdb's version includes in-frame clones alone and lacks a portion of them. The data hold about 380,000 clones, with about 95% observed a single time. The sequenced material came from thymocytes. The receptors shown here come from a human donor.

The V call is TRBV27, the J call TRBJ1-6; D unresolved. This CDR3 contains 13 residues. Germline V gives CDR1 MNHEY, CDR2 SMNVEV (reference sequence). V was clipped by 3 bases and J by 8 bases, with 8 bases between them. CDR3 coding DNA: TGTGCCAGCAGTTTGCAGGAGCATTCACCCCTCCACTTT. Translation: CASSLQEHSPLHF.

V usage is TRBV28 and J usage is TRBJ2-7; D unresolved. This CDR3 is 14 amino acids long. The ends were cut back, 3 bases at V and 2 bases at J, with 11 bases in the middle. Germline V gives CDR1 MDHEN, CDR2 SYDVKM. CDR3 DNA: TGTGCCAGCAGTTTTCCCGGCCCAACCTACGAGCAGTACTTC. It yields the protein CASSFPGPTYEQYF.

The V gene is TRBV5-6, the J gene TRBJ1-2, with 9 bases identical to TRBD1. The CDR3 length is 16 residues. Trimming removed 0 bases from V and 7 bases from J; junction bases left unmatched: 10. Germline CDR1 is SGHDT and CDR2 is YYEEEE. CDR3 loop: CASSLAPTGGSGGYTF. CDR3 bases: TGTGCCAGCAGCTTGGCCCCGACAGGGGGTTCTGGTGGCTACACCTTC.

The chain uses TRBV27 and TRBJ2-1, with D tentatively TRBD1 (6 bases). The germline gives CDR1 MNHEY, CDR2 SMNVEV (reference sequence). The V end lost 5 bases, the J end lost 3 bases, and 14 bases lay between the germline ends. The CDR3 is 15 residues long. In nucleotides, the CDR3 is TGTGCCAGCAGTCCCTCTCTGGACAGCTACAATGAGCAGTTCTTC. Translated, it gives CASSPSLDSYNEQFF.

The genes are TRBV7-9 and TRBJ1-1; perhaps TRBD1 as D (5 bases). There are 16 residues in the CDR3. Germline V CDR1 and CDR2: SEHNR, FQNEAQ (reference sequence). V lost 5 bases and J 1 base, leaving 17 bases between the germline ends. CDR3 coding DNA: TGTGCCAGCAGCCGACCCCCTGGGGGAAGGAACACTGAAGCTTTCTTT. Residues: CASSRPPGGRNTEAFF. Filled out from reference TRBV7-9 and TRBJ1-1, the complete variable domain reads DTGVSQNPRHKITKRGQNVTFRCDPISEHNRLYWYRQTLGQGPEFLTYFQNEAQLEKSRLLSDRFSAERPKGSFSTLEIQRTEQGDSAMYLCASSRPPGGRNTEAFFGQGTRLTVV.

This chain joins TRBV6-5 and TRBJ2-3; 12 positions match TRBD2. This CDR3 contains 16 residues. Germline CDR1 MNHEY, CDR2 SVGAGI. J gave up 2 bases and V 4 bases, and 4 bases lay outside the gene matches. CDR3 sequence (DNA): TGTGCCAGCAGTTCTAGACTAGCGGGAGCCACAGATACGCAGTATTTT. Translating gives CASSSRLAGATDTQYF.

The chain combines TRBV6-5 with TRBJ2-1; TRBD1 matches at 9 bases. CDR3 length: 16 residues. Germline lookup yields CDR1 MNHEY and CDR2 SVGAGI. With 2 bases clipped from V and 3 bases from J, the junction kept 5 bases outside the gene matches. CDR3: CASSYRTGANYNEQFF. DNA for the CDR3: TGTGCCAGCAGTTACAGGACAGGGGCTAACTACAATGAGCAGTTCTTC.

The rearrangement links TRBV5-4 to TRBJ2-1; 8 nucleotides align to TRBD1. This CDR3 is built from 14 residues. Trimming at V came to 5 bases and at J to 5 bases, leaving 6 bases not matched to a gene. CDR1 is SGHNT and CDR2 is YYREEE in the germline V gene (reference sequence). CDR3 nucleotide sequence: TGTGCCAGCAGGCGGACAGGGAGCCACAATGAGCAGTTCTTC. Its translation: CASRRTGSHNEQFF.

The V gene is TRBV6-6, the J gene TRBJ1-5; no reliable D call. CDR1 is MNHNY, CDR2 SVGAGI, per germline (reference sequence). The CDR3 runs 13 residues. With 6 bases removed from V and 0 bases from J, the gap between germline ends came to 6 bases. DNA of the CDR3: TGTGCCAGCAGCCAACATAGCAATCAGCCCCAGCATTTT. Translation gives CASSQHSNQPQHF.

This sequence joins TRBV25-1 and TRBJ2-7; unclear D gene. CDR3 length equals 15 residues. Germline assignment: CDR1 MGHDK and CDR2 SYGVNS. The V and J ends lost 1 base and 0 bases respectively, with 10 bases between them. CDR3 sequence: CASSEWSESSYEQYF. The CDR3 bases are TGTGCCAGCAGTGAATGGTCGGAGAGCTCCTACGAGCAGTACTTC.

This clone was seen only once. J is TRBJ2-7 and V is TRBV11-3, with TRBD2 matching over 7 bases. CDR3 length: 13 residues. Germline CDR1 reads SGHNT; CDR2 reads YENEEA. Losses at the gene ends were 5 bases for V and 12 bases for J; bases not matched to a gene: 13. The CDR3 bases are TGTGCCAGCAGCCCCAGAACGGGAGGTGCGCGGTACTTC. This encodes CASSPRTGGARYF.

V and J are TRBV7-3 and TRBJ2-3; 7 bases fit TRBD2. The CDR3 covers 17 residues. Germline V gives CDR1 SGHTA, CDR2 FQGTGA. V trimming: 6 bases; J trimming: 1 base; junction bases outside the gene matches: 13. CDR3 DNA: TGTGCCAGCAGTTTCCTGGGGAGGGCCCTGGGCACAGATACGCAGTATTTT. It is translated as CASSFLGRALGTDTQYF.

CDR3: CASSSAGTRTCEQFF. CDR3 in DNA: TGTGCCAGCTCCTCGGCTGGGACTAGGACATGTGAGCAGTTCTTC. The V and J genes are TRBV7-2 and TRBJ2-1; 8 bases line up with TRBD2. Unmatched junction bases numbered 15, after V lost 8 bases and J lost 9 bases. This CDR3 spans 15 amino acids. Germline V lookup: CDR1 SGHTA, CDR2 FQGNSA.

The chain is built from TRBV28 and TRBJ2-1; D gene unclear. The CDR3 runs to 14 residues. Germline-derived CDR1 and CDR2 are MDHEN and SYDVKM. The V end was cut by 2 bases, the J end by 6 bases, with 11 bases between. CDR3 residues: CASSLPNWGNEQFF. The CDR3 DNA sequence: TGTGCCAGCAGTTTACCCAATTGGGGCAATGAGCAGTTCTTC.

The chain joins TRBV21-1 to TRBJ2-7. TRBV21-1 is a pseudogene locus. This CDR3 region has 13 residues. For the CDR3, the DNA is TGTGCCAGCAGCTCAGGACCTGCCTACGAGCAGTACTTC. It is translated as CASSSGPAYEQYF.

V is TRBV28 and J is TRBJ1-5, with D tentatively TRBD1 (5 bases). The V and J ends lost 2 bases and 7 bases respectively, with 30 bases between them. Per germline, CDR1 MDHEN and CDR2 SYDVKM. The CDR3 covers 20 residues. In DNA form, the CDR3 reads TGTGCCAGCAGTTTAACAAGTAGGGATCCAGAGTCGACAGATATACAGCCCCAGCATTTT. This gives the protein CASSLTSRDPESTDIQPQHF.

The chain recombines TRBV5-1 with TRBJ2-7, with 7 bases that match TRBD2. The CDR3 is 14 amino acids. The ends lost 0 bases at V and 6 bases at J; junction bases unmatched: 6. CDR1 and CDR2 from the germline V gene are SGHRS and YFSETQ. The CDR3 sequence: CASSLASGVGEQYF. CDR3 sequence (DNA): TGCGCCAGCAGCTTGGCCAGCGGGGTTGGCGAGCAGTACTTC.

The CDR3 nucleotides are TGTGCCAGCAGCCGACGAATGACTAGTGCCTCCTACAATGAGCAGTTCTTC. Translation: CASSRRMTSASYNEQFF. J is TRBJ2-1 and V is TRBV5-6; weak D call: TRBD2 (6 bases). The length of the CDR3 is 17 residues. Germline loops: CDR1 SGHDT, CDR2 YYEEEE. The ends were cut back, 4 bases at V and 0 bases at J, with 17 bases in the middle. Filled out from reference TRBV5-6 and TRBJ2-1, the complete variable domain reads DAGVTQSPTHLIKTRGQQVTLRCSPKSGHDTVSWYQQALGQGPQFIFQYYEEEERQRGNFPDRFSGHQFPNYSSELNVNALLLGDSALYLCASSRRMTSASYNEQFFGPGTRLTVL.

This clone was seen just once. The chain uses TRBV6-1 and TRBJ2-1; 7 nucleotides line up with TRBD1. The ends lost 4 bases at V and 2 bases at J; junction bases unmatched: 2. CDR3 length: 14 amino acids. CDR1 and CDR2 (germline): MNHNS, SASEGT. The CDR3 spells CASSVGTAYNEQFF. CDR3 coding DNA: TGTGCCAGCAGTGTGGGGACAGCCTACAATGAGCAGTTCTTC.

The genes are TRBV11-2 and TRBJ2-1; 8 bases map to TRBD2. V shed 1 base, J shed 7 bases, and the junction held 9 bases outside the gene matches. The CDR3 contains 16 residues. Germline-derived CDR1 and CDR2 are SGHAT and FQNNGV. CDR3 sequence (DNA): TGTGCCAGCAGCTTAGGTTTCCGGGAGGGCCGGAATGAGCAGTTCTTC. Its translation is CASSLGFREGRNEQFF.

This chain links TRBV27 with TRBJ1-1, with D unresolved. The V gene's germline CDR1 is MNHEY and CDR2 SMNVEV (reference sequence). Trimming removed 8 bases at V and 3 bases at J, with 13 bases between. The CDR3 consists of 13 residues. The CDR3: CASGRARDTEAFF. DNA for the CDR3: TGTGCCAGCGGGAGGGCACGGGACACTGAAGCTTTCTTT.

The rearrangement joins TRBV6-5 to TRBJ2-2; D unclear. Deletions cut 3 bases from V and 3 bases from J, with 11 bases between. The CDR3 extends over 15 amino acids. Per germline, CDR1 MNHEY and CDR2 SVGAGI. CDR3 amino acids: CASSYATDDTGELFF. CDR3 sequence (DNA): TGTGCCAGCAGTTATGCAACGGATGACACCGGGGAGCTGTTTTTT.

The chain joins TRBV19 to TRBJ2-5; possibly TRBD1 for D (6 bases). V was trimmed by 3 bases and J by 6 bases, leaving 17 bases between them. The CDR3 extends over 15 amino acids. Germline V lookup: CDR1 LNHDA, CDR2 SQIVND (reference sequence). CDR3 in DNA: TGTGCCAGTAGTATTTCCAGGGGATTTTTCAAGACCCAGTACTTC. It is translated as CASSISRGFFKTQYF.

This clone was observed once. The chain has TRBV28 and TRBJ2-2; TRBD2 aligns across 11 bases. Trimming cost V 5 bases and J 2 bases; bases outside gene matches: 7. Germline V gene data show CDR1 as MDHEN and CDR2 as SYDVKM. CDR3 length: 17 amino acids. Here the CDR3 DNA reads TGTGCCAGCAGTCGGCCGGGACTAGCGGACAACACCGGGGAGCTGTTTTTT. It specifies CASSRPGLADNTGELFF. The full variable domain, completed using reference TRBV28 and TRBJ2-2, is DVKVTQSSRYLVKRTGEKVFLECVQDMDHENMFWYRQDPGLGLRLIYFSYDVKMKEKGDIPEGYSVSREKKERFSLILESASTNQTSMYLCASSRPGLADNTGELFFGEGSRLTVL.

The chain couples TRBV5-1 to TRBJ1-1; maybe TRBD1 (5 bases). Between the trimmed V and J ends, which lost 3 bases and 1 base, there was a span of 22 bases. CDR3 length: 18 amino acids. Germline V gene sequence: CDR1 SGHRS, CDR2 YFSETQ. The CDR3 DNA sequence: TGCGCCAGCAGCTCCGGGTTGGGAGCTTGGAGGGGGAACACTGAAGCTTTCTTT. Translated: CASSSGLGAWRGNTEAFF.

The chain employs TRBV5-6 and TRBJ2-5, with 8 bases identical to TRBD2. This CDR3 is 17 amino acids long. Germline lookup yields CDR1 SGHDT and CDR2 YYEEEE. The V gene end was trimmed by 4 bases and the J gene end by 5 bases; junction bases not matched to a gene: 16. CDR3 residues: CASSPPSAGVSGETQYF. In DNA, the CDR3 is TGTGCCAGCAGCCCCCCCTCAGCGGGAGTCAGTGGGGAGACCCAGTACTTC.

V usage is TRBV5-4 and J usage is TRBJ2-7, with 10 positions matching TRBD2. The V and J ends lost 0 bases and 5 bases, in that order; junction bases with no gene match: 11. Germline V lookup: CDR1 SGHNT, CDR2 YYREEE (reference sequence). The CDR3 is 17 amino acids. The CDR3 loop reads CASSLVASGSNSHEQYF. Written as DNA, the CDR3 is TGTGCCAGCAGCTTGGTGGCTAGCGGGAGTAACTCACACGAGCAGTACTTC.